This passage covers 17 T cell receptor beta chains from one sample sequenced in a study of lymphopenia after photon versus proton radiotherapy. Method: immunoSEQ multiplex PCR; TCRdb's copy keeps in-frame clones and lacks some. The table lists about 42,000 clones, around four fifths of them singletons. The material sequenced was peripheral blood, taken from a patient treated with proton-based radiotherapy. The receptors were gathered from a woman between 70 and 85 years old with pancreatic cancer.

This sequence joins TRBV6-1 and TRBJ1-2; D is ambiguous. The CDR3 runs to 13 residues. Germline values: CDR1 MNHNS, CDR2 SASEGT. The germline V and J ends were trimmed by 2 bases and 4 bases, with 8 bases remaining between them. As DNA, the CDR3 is TGTGCCAGCAGTGAAAGGGTCACCTATGGCTACACCTTC. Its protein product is CASSERVTYGYTF.

The CDR3 DNA follows: TGTGCCAGCAGCGAGGGACAGGGAAGCCATACGCAGTATTTT. It specifies CASSEGQGSHTQYF. The V call is TRBV9, the J call TRBJ2-3, with 9 positions matching TRBD1. V was pared by 3 bases and J by 7 bases, with 6 bases of the junction left unmatched. This CDR3 has 14 amino acids. CDR1 and CDR2 from the germline V gene are SGDLS and YYNGEE.

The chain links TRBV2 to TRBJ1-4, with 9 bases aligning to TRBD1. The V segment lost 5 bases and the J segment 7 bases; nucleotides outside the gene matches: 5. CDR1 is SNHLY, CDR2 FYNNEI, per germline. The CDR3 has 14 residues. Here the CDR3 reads CASSQQGAGEKLFF. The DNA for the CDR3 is TGTGCCAGCAGTCAACAGGGGGCGGGTGAAAAACTGTTTTTT. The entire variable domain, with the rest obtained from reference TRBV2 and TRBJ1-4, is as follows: EPEVTQTPSHQVTQMGQEVILRCVPISNHLYFYWYRQILGQKVEFLVSFYNNEISEKSEIFDDQFSVERPDGSNFTLKIRSTKLEDSAMYFCASSQQGAGEKLFFGSGTQLSVL.

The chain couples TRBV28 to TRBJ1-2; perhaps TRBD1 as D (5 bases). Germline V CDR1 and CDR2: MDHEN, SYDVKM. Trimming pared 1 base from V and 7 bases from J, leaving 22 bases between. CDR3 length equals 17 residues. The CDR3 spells CASSLSLGARGYLGYTF. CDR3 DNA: TGTGCCAGCAGTTTATCTCTAGGGGCGCGGGGTTACCTTGGCTACACCTTC.

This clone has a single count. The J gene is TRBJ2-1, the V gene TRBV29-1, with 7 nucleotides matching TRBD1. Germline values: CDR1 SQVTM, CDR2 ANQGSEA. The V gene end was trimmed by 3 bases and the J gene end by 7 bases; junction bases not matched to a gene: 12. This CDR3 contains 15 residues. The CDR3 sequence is CSVDRGTIMDNEQFF. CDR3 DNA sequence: TGCAGCGTTGACAGGGGGACAATCATGGATAATGAGCAGTTCTTC.

CDR3 in amino acids: CASSSDGQPQHF. DNA for the CDR3: TGTGCCAGCAGCTCGGACGGACAGCCCCAGCATTTT. V gene TRBV7-2 combines with J gene TRBJ1-5, with D uncertain. This CDR3 has 12 residues. V lost 4 bases, J lost 7 bases, and 8 bases lay in between. CDR1 SGHTA and CDR2 FQGNSA come from the germline V gene.

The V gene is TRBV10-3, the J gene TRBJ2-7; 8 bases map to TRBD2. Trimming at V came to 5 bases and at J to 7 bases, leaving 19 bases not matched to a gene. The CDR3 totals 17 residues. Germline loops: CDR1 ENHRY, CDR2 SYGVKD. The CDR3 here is CAISPHQGSGGPSEQYF. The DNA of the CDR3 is TGTGCCATCAGTCCCCACCAAGGGTCGGGAGGGCCATCGGAGCAGTACTTC.

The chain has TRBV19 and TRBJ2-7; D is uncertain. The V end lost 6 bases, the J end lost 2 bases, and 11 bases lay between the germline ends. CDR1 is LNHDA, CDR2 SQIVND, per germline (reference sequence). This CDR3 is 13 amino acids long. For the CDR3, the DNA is TGTGCCAGTAGGCTCCTAGGAACCTACGAGCAGTACTTC. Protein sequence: CASRLLGTYEQYF.

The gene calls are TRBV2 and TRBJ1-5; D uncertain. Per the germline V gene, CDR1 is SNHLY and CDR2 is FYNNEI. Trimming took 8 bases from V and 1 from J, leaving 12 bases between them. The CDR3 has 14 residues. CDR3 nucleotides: TGTGCCAGCTCACCATCGACCAGCAATCAGCCCCAGCATTTT. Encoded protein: CASSPSTSNQPQHF.

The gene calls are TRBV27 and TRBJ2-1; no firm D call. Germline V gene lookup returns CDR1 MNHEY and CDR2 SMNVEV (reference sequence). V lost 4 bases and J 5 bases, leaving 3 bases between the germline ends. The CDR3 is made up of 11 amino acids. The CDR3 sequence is CASSYNNEQFF. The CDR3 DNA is TGTGCCAGCAGTTACAACAATGAGCAGTTCTTC.

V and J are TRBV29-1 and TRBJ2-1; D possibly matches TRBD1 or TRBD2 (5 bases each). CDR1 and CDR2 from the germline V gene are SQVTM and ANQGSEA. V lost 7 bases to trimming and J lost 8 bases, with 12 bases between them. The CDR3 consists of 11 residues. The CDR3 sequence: CSGARGDEQFF. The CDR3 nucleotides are TGCAGCGGAGCCCGGGGCGATGAGCAGTTCTTC.

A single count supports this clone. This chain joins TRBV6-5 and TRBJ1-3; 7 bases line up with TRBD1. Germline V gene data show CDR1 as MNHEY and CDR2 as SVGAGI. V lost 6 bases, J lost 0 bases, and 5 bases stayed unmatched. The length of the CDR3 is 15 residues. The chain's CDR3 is CASRPTGSSGNTIYF. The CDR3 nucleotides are TGTGCCAGCAGACCGACAGGGAGCTCTGGAAACACCATATATTTT.

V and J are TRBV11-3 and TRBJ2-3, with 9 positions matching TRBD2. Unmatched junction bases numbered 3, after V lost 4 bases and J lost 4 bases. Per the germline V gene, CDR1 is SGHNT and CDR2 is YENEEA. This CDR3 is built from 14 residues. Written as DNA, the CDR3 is TGTGCCAGCAGCTCTAGCGGGAAGGCAGATACGCAGTATTTT. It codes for CASSSSGKADTQYF.

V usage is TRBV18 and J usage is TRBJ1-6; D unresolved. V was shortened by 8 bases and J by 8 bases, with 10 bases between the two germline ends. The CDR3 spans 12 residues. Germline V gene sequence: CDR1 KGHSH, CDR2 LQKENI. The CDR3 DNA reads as TGTGCCAGCCAAGAGGGCGATTCACCCCTCCACTTT. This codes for CASQEGDSPLHF.

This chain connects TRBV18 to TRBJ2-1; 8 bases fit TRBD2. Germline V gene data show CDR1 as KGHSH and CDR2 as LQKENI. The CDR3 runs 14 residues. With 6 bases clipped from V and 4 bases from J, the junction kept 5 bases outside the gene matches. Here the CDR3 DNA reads TGTGCCAGCTCCAGGACTAGCCAGTACAATGAGCAGTTCTTC. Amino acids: CASSRTSQYNEQFF.

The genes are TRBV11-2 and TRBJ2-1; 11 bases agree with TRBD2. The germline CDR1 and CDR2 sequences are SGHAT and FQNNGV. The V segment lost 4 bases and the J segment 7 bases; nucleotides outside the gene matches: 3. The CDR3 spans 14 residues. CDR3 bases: TGTGCCAGCAGCTCCCGACTAGCGGGAAATGAGCAGTTCTTC. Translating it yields CASSSRLAGNEQFF.

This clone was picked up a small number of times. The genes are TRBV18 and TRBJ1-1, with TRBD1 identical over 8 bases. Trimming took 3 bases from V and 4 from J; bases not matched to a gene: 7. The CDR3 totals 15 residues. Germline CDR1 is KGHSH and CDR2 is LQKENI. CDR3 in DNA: TGTGCCAGCTCACCGACCGACAGGGGAGGCACTGAAGCTTTCTTT. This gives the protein CASSPTDRGGTEAFF.